This note documents a single T cell receptor beta chain sequence. The assay was immunoSEQ multiplex PCR, and TCRdb's table has in-frame clones only and misses some. The sample records over 200,000 clones, around four fifths being singletons. The record originates from a study of blood T cell repertoires in COVID-19. Participants reported their clinical history, and cohort assignment relied on those reports. Cohort 3 donors were reported recovered after two negative PCRs, clearance, or symptom resolution. V was pared by 6 bases and J by 4 bases, with 6 bases of the junction left unmatched. CDR1 is SGHTA, CDR2 FQGNSA, per germline. The CDR3 covers 16 residues.

The TCR comes from a man aged 35 to 55 who had recovered from COVID-19. Sequencing used PBMCs or T cells enriched from blood (not recorded which). This sequence joins TRBV7-2 and TRBJ2-1; 13 bases are a match to TRBD2. This CDR3 reads CASRPPGLAGYNEQFF. The CDR3 DNA reads TGTGCCAGCAGGCCTCCGGGACTAGCGGGGTACAATGAGCAGTTCTTC.